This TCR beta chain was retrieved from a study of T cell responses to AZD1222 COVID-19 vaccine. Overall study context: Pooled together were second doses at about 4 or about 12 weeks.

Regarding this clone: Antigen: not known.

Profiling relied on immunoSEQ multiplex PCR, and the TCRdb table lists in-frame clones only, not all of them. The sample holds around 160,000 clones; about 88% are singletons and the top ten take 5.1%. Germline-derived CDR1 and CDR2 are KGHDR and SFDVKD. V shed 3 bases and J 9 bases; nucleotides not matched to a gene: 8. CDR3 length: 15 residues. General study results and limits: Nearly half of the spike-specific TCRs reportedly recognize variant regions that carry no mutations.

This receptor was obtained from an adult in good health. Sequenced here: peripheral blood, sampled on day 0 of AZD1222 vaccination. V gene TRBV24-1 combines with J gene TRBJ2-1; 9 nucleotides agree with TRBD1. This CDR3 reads CATSDGTGLVTEQFF. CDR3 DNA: TGTGCCACCAGTGATGGGACAGGGTTGGTCACTGAGCAGTTCTTC.